Listed below are T cell receptor beta chains from one sample, sequenced in a study of cytomegalovirus exposure and HLA in healthy donors. The protocol was immunoSEQ multiplex PCR, while the TCRdb copy is restricted to in-frame clones and leaves out a portion. The table includes more than 140,000 clones, 82% detected once. The sample consisted of PBMCs. The receptor source for this set is a man younger than 35 in good health and CMV-seropositive. Both conserved end residues are part of each CDR3. The D gene is left open where the match is weak. Size is stated for part of the rows, as once, few or many counts, or as a class when the clone is expanded.

D gene: NA; V gene: TRBV4-1; clone size: NA; J gene: TRBJ2-3; CDR3 protein: CASSPGSNGITDTQYF; CDR3 DNA: TGCGCCAGCAGCCCTGGATCAAACGGGATCACAGATACGCAGTATTTT
D gene: TRBD1; V gene: TRBV7-7; clone size: NA; J gene: TRBJ2-7; CDR3 protein: CASSAGTGSYEQYF; CDR3 DNA: TGTGCTAGCAGCGCGGGGACAGGGTCCTACGAGCAGTACTTC
D gene: TRBD1; V gene: TRBV7-8; clone size: NA; J gene: TRBJ2-3; CDR3 protein: CASSSAGGVSTDTQYF; CDR3 DNA: TGTGCCAGCAGCTCCGCAGGGGGTGTTAGCACAGATACGCAGTATTTT
D gene: TRBD1; V gene: TRBV29-1; clone size: NA; J gene: TRBJ2-3; CDR3 protein: CSVSPRDRVTDTQYF; CDR3 DNA: TGCAGCGTTTCCCCCCGGGACAGGGTGACAGATACGCAGTATTTT
D gene: NA; V gene: TRBV7-9; clone size: NA; J gene: TRBJ2-4; CDR3 protein: CASSLETPLTKNIQYF; CDR3 DNA: TGTGCCAGCAGCCTGGAGACGCCGCTCACCAAAAACATTCAGTACTTC
D gene: TRBD1; V gene: TRBV29-1; clone size: NA; J gene: TRBJ2-1; CDR3 protein: CSVGTGGRNEQFF; CDR3 DNA: TGCAGCGTTGGGACAGGGGGCCGCAATGAGCAGTTCTTC
D gene: NA; V gene: TRBV7-3; clone size: NA; J gene: TRBJ2-3; CDR3 protein: CASSLTGRADTQYF; CDR3 DNA: TGTGCCAGCAGCTTAACGGGGCGAGCAGATACGCAGTATTTT
D gene: TRBD1; V gene: TRBV30; clone size: NA; J gene: TRBJ2-7; CDR3 protein: CAWHPTQGASYEQYF; CDR3 DNA: TGTGCCTGGCATCCCACTCAGGGGGCCTCCTACGAGCAGTACTTC
D gene: NA; V gene: TRBV28; clone size: NA; J gene: TRBJ2-6; CDR3 protein: CASSLLPDSLRANVLTF; CDR3 DNA: TGTGCCAGCAGCCTCTTACCCGACAGTCTGCGAGCCAACGTCCTGACTTTC
D gene: TRBD2; V gene: TRBV7-9; clone size: once; J gene: TRBJ2-5; CDR3 protein: CASSSPGLAGETQYF; CDR3 DNA: TGTGCCAGCAGCTCCCCGGGACTAGCAGGAGAGACCCAGTACTTC
D gene: NA; V gene: TRBV27; clone size: NA; J gene: TRBJ1-4; CDR3 protein: CASRSFTGYHEKLFF; CDR3 DNA: TGTGCCAGCAGATCATTTACAGGGTATCATGAAAAACTGTTTTTT
D gene: TRBD1; V gene: TRBV28; clone size: NA; J gene: TRBJ1-1; CDR3 protein: CASSTSDRVPEAFF; CDR3 DNA: TGTGCCAGCAGTACCTCGGACAGGGTCCCTGAAGCTTTCTTT
D gene: NA; V gene: TRBV6-1; clone size: NA; J gene: TRBJ1-1; CDR3 protein: CASSGKGHLMNTEAFF; CDR3 DNA: TGTGCCAGCAGTGGAAAGGGACACTTGATGAACACTGAAGCTTTCTTT
D gene: NA; V gene: TRBV30; clone size: NA; J gene: TRBJ1-3; CDR3 protein: CAWTSSGNTIYF; CDR3 DNA: TGTGCCTGGACATCCTCTGGAAACACCATATATTTT
D gene: NA; V gene: TRBV7-3; clone size: NA; J gene: TRBJ2-1; CDR3 protein: CASSLVASAYSSYNEQFF; CDR3 DNA: TGTGCCAGCAGCTTAGTTGCTAGCGCTTATAGCTCCTACAATGAGCAGTTCTTC
D gene: NA; V gene: TRBV29-1; clone size: NA; J gene: TRBJ1-1; CDR3 protein: CSVEGGVHTEAFF; CDR3 DNA: TGCAGCGTTGAAGGGGGCGTTCACACTGAAGCTTTCTTT
D gene: TRBD2; V gene: TRBV19; clone size: few; J gene: TRBJ2-1; CDR3 protein: CASSIGLAGEVNEQFF; CDR3 DNA: TGTGCCAGTAGTATAGGACTAGCGGGAGAGGTCAATGAGCAGTTCTTC
D gene: NA; V gene: TRBV14; clone size: NA; J gene: TRBJ2-1; CDR3 protein: CASSQEGAQYNEQFF; CDR3 DNA: TGTGCCAGCAGCCAAGAAGGGGCACAGTACAATGAGCAGTTCTTC
D gene: TRBD2; V gene: TRBV5-1; clone size: NA; J gene: TRBJ2-1; CDR3 protein: CASSFRASGSPVYEQFF; CDR3 DNA: TGCGCCAGCAGCTTTCGGGCTAGCGGGTCACCCGTGTATGAGCAGTTCTTC
D gene: NA; V gene: TRBV5-6; clone size: NA; J gene: TRBJ2-7; CDR3 protein: CASSFRPGEQYF; CDR3 DNA: TGTGCCAGCAGCTTTAGGCCAGGCGAGCAGTACTTC
D gene: NA; V gene: TRBV7-6; clone size: once; J gene: TRBJ2-2; CDR3 protein: CASSSSEELFF; CDR3 DNA: TGTGCCAGCAGCTCATCAGAGGAGCTGTTTTTT
D gene: TRBD1; V gene: TRBV29-1; clone size: NA; J gene: TRBJ2-7; CDR3 protein: CSVSQGAYEQYF; CDR3 DNA: TGCAGCGTTTCTCAGGGGGCCTACGAGCAGTACTTC
D gene: TRBD2; V gene: TRBV9; clone size: few; J gene: TRBJ2-1; CDR3 protein: CASSVVAGGPYEQFF; CDR3 DNA: TGTGCCAGCAGCGTAGTGGCGGGAGGGCCCTATGAGCAGTTCTTC
D gene: TRBD1; V gene: TRBV28; clone size: NA; J gene: TRBJ1-5; CDR3 protein: CASSLTGGTQPQHF; CDR3 DNA: TGTGCCAGCAGCCTAACAGGGGGTACTCAGCCCCAGCATTTT
D gene: NA; V gene: TRBV7-8; clone size: NA; J gene: TRBJ2-1; CDR3 protein: CASSTSGGVIGEQFF; CDR3 DNA: TGTGCCAGCAGCACCAGCGGAGGGGTCATAGGGGAGCAGTTCTTC
D gene: TRBD2; V gene: TRBV19; clone size: NA; J gene: TRBJ2-1; CDR3 protein: CASSIGGSGRPEQFF; CDR3 DNA: TGTGCCAGTAGTATAGGTGGTAGCGGGAGACCTGAGCAGTTCTTC
D gene: TRBD2; V gene: TRBV27; clone size: NA; J gene: TRBJ2-2; CDR3 protein: CASSTSGNTGELFF; CDR3 DNA: TGTGCCAGCAGTACTAGCGGGAACACCGGGGAGCTGTTTTTT